The 3 T cell receptor beta chains below were found in one sample sequenced in a study of cytomegalovirus exposure and HLA in healthy donors. Vbeta (60) and Jbeta (13) primers were used in the PCR. The assay was immunoSEQ multiplex PCR, and TCRdb's table has in-frame clones only and misses some. Recorded for this sample: 200,000 or so clones. Sequenced sample: PBMCs. All receptors derive from a boy between 10 and 17 years old in good health and CMV-seronegative.

The DNA of the CDR3 is TGTGCCAGCAGTTACCGAGACAGGGGGTCCTATGGCTACACCTTC. Translation: CASSYRDRGSYGYTF. The rearrangement joins TRBV6-5 to TRBJ1-2, with 9 bases fitting TRBD1. The V and J ends lost 2 bases and 4 bases, in that order; junction bases with no gene match: 5. This CDR3 is 15 amino acids long. The germline V gene has CDR1 MNHEY and CDR2 SVGAGI.

V and J are TRBV6-1 and TRBJ1-5; unclear D gene. Germline loops: CDR1 MNHNS, CDR2 SASEGT. Trimming stripped 1 base from V and 2 bases from J, with 9 bases between. The CDR3 is 15 amino acids. The CDR3 protein is CASSEGWRGNQPQHF. In nucleotides, the CDR3 is TGTGCCAGCAGTGAAGGTTGGCGGGGCAATCAGCCCCAGCATTTT.

The V and J genes are TRBV7-9 and TRBJ2-5; possibly TRBD2 for D (6 bases). The V gene lost 6 bases and the J gene lost 5 bases, with 10 bases spanning the gap. The germline CDR1 and CDR2 sequences are SEHNR and FQNEAQ (reference sequence). There are 12 residues in the CDR3. As DNA, the CDR3 is TGTGCCAGCAGACGACTAGGGGAGACCCAGTACTTC. Protein: CASRRLGETQYF.